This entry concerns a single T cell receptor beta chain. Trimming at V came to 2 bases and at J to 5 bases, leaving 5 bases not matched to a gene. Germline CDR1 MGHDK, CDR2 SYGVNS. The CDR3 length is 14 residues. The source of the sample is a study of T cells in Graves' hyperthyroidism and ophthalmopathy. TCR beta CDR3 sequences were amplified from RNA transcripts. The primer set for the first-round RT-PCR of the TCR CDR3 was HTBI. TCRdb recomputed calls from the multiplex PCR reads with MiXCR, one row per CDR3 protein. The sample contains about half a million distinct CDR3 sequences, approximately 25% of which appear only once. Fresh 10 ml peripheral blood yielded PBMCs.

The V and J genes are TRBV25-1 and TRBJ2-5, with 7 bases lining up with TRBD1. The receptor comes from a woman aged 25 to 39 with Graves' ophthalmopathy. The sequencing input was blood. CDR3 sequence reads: CASSERNRGETQYF. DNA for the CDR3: TGTGCCAGCAGTGAAAGGAACAGGGGCGAGACCCAGTACTTC.